This T cell receptor beta chain derives from a study of blood T cell repertoires in COVID-19. The method was immunoSEQ multiplex PCR; TCRdb's version includes in-frame clones alone and lacks a portion of them. Of fewer than 350,000 clones in the sample, about 89% were seen once. The CDR3 covers 14 residues. With 6 bases clipped from V and 1 base from J, the junction kept 4 bases outside the gene matches. Germline CDR1 reads MNHEY; CDR2 reads SVGAGI. The clonotype originates from a man in his forties or fifties with active or convalescent COVID-19. The specimen sequenced was peripheral blood. The V call is TRBV6-5, the J call TRBJ1-1, with TRBD1 matching over 8 bases. Written as DNA, the CDR3 is TGTGCCAGCAGACAGACAGGGGCGAACACTGAAGCTTTCTTT. It encodes CASRQTGANTEAFF.